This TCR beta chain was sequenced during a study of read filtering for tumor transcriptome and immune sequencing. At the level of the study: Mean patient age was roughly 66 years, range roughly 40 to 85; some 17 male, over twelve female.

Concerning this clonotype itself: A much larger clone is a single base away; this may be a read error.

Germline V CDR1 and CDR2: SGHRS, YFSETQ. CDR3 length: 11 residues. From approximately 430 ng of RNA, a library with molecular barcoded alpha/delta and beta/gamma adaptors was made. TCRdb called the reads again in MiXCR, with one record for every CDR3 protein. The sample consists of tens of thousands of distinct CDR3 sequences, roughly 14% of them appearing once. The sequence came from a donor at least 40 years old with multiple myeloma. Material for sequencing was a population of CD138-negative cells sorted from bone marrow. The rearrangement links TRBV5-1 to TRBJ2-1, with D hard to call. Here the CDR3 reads CAGSQDNEQFF. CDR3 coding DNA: TGCGCCGGCAGCCAGGACAATGAGCAGTTCTTC. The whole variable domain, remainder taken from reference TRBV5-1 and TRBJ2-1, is KAGVTQTPRYLIKTRGQQVTLSCSPISGHRSVSWYQQTPGQGLQFLFEYFSETQRNKGNFPGRFSGRQFSNSRSEMNVSTLELGDSALYLCAGSQDNEQFFGPGTRLTVL.